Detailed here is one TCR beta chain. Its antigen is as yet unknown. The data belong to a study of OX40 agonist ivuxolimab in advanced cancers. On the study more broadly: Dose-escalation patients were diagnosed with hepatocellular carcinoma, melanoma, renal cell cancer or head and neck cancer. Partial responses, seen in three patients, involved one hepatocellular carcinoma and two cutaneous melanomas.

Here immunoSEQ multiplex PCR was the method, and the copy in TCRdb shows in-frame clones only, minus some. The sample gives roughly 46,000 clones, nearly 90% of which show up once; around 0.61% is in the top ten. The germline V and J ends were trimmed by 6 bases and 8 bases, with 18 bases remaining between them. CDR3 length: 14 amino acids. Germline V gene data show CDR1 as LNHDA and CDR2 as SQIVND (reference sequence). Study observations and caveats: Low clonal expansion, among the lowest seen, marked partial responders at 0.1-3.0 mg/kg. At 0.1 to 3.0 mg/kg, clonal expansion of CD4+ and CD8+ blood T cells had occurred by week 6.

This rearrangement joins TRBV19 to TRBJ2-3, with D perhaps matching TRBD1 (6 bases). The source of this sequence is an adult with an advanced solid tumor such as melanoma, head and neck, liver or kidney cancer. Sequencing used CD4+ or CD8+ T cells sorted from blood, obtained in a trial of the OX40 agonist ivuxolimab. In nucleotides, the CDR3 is TGTGCCAGTAGACCGGGACAAAGTATTGGTACGCAGTATTTT. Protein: CASRPGQSIGTQYF. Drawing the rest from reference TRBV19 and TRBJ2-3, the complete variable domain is DGGITQSPKYLFRKEGQNVTLSCEQNLNHDAMYWYRQDPGQGLRLIYYSQIVNDFQKGDIAEGYSVSREKKESFPLTVTSAQKNPTAFYLCASRPGQSIGTQYFGPGTRLTVL.